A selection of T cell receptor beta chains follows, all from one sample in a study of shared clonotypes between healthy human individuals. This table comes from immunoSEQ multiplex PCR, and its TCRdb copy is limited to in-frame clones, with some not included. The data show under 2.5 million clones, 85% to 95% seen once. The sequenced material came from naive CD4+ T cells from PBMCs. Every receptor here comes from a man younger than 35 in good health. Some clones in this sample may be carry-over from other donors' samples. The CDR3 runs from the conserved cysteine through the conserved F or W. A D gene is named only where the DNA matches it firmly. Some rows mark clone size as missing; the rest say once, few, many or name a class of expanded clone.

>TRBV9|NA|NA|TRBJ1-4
TGTGCCAGCAGGGCAGGGGCGTCAACTAATGAAAAACTGTTTTTT
CASRAGASTNEKLFF
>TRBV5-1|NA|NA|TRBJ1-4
TGCGCCAGCAGCTTTCTCGGGACCTTGTCTAATGAAAAACTGTTTTTT
CASSFLGTLSNEKLFF
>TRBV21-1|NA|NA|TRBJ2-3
TGTGCCAGCAGCCTAACGGCGGGACTAGCCTCAGATACGCAGTATTTT
CASSLTAGLASDTQYF
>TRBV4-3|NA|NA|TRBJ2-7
TGCGCCAGCAGCCAGTCTCCGCGGGGAAGCTCCTACGAGCAGTACTTC
CASSQSPRGSSYEQYF
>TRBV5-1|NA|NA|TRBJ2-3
TGCGCCAGCAGCTGGGGAACTACTAGCACAGATACGCAGTATTTT
CASSWGTTSTDTQYF
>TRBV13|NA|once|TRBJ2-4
TGTGCCAGCAGCTTAGTCCTCCACGGGGGGCGGCAATACTTC
CASSLVLHGGRQYF
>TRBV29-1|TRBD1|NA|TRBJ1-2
TGCAGCGACTGGGGACAGGGTGGAGGCTACACCTTC
CSDWGQGGGYTF
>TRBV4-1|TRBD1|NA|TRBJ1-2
TGCGCCAGCAGCCAGGGACAGGGGGCTTACTATGGCTACACCTTC
CASSQGQGAYYGYTF
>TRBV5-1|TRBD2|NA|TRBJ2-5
TGCGCCACGAGGGAGGGCGGGAGTGCCCCAGAGACCCAGTACTTC
CATREGGSAPETQYF
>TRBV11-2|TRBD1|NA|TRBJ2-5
TGTGCCAGCAGCTCCGAGGGGGCTTCTGATGAGACCCAGTACTTC
CASSSEGASDETQYF
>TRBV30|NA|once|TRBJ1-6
TGTGCCTGGAGTGTACGAGGCAGTTATTCACCCCTCCACTTT
CAWSVRGSYSPLHF
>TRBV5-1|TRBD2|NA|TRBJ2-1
TGCGCCAGCAGCTTCCAGACTAGCGGGAGTGGTAATGAGCAGTTCTTC
CASSFQTSGSGNEQFF
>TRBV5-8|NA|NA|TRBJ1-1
TGTGCCAGCAGCCGATATAGGAACACTGAAGCTTTCTTT
CASSRYRNTEAFF
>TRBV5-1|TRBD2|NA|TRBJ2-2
TGCGCCAGCAGCCCGGGACTAGCGGGAGGCTTGGCCGGGGAGCTGTTTTTT
CASSPGLAGGLAGELFF
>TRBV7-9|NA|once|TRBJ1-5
TGTGCCAGCAGCTCACACAATCAGCCCCAGCATTTT
CASSSHNQPQHF
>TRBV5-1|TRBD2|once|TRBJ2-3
TGCGCCAGCAGCTTGGCCGCCCTAGCGGGAGGGAGGGATACGCAGTATTTT
CASSLAALAGGRDTQYF
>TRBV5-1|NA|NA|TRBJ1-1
TGCGCCAGCAGCTTGGGGGATGTGTTGAACACTGAAGCTTTCTTT
CASSLGDVLNTEAFF
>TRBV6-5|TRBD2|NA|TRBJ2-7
TGTGCCAGCAGCCCTAGACTAGCGGGGGCCTACGAGCAGTACTTC
CASSPRLAGAYEQYF
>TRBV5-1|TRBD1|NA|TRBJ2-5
TGCGCCAGCAGCTTGAGGACAGGGGGGGAAGAGACCCAGTACTTC
CASSLRTGGEETQYF
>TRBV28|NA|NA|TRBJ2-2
TGTGCCAGCAGTTTCACCGGGGGCACCGGGGAGCTGTTTTTT
CASSFTGGTGELFF
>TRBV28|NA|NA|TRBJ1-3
TGTGCCAGCACCCCTGGGACGGCTGGAAACACCATATATTTT
CASTPGTAGNTIYF
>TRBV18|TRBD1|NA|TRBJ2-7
TGTGCCAGCTCACTCAAGACAGGGGCCTACGAGCAGTACTTC
CASSLKTGAYEQYF
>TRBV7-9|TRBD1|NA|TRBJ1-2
TGTGCCAGCAGCTTAATGGGGCAGGGGGCCCGGCAGGGGGACTATGGCTACACCTTC
CASSLMGQGARQGDYGYTF
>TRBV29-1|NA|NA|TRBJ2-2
TGCAGCGTTGAAGGACTAATTACCGGGGAGCTGTTTTTT
CSVEGLITGELFF
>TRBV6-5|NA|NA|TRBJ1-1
TGTGCCAGCAGTTACCGGGGGAGGGGCAACACTGAAGCTTTCTTT
CASSYRGRGNTEAFF
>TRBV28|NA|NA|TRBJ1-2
TGTGCCAGCAGTTTCGGGGGGGAAGGAAACTATGGCTACACCTTC
CASSFGGEGNYGYTF
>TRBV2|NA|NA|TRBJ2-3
TGTGCCAGCAGCGAAGCGCTTAGCACAGATACGCAGTATTTT
CASSEALSTDTQYF
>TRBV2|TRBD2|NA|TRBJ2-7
TGTGCCAGTGGGGGGACTAGCGGTACCTACGAGCAGTACTTC
CASGGTSGTYEQYF
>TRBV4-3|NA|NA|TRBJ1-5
TGCGCCAGCAGCCAAGATTATAATCAGCCCCAGCATTTT
CASSQDYNQPQHF
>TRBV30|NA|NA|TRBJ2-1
TGTGCCACGAGGGGGGGAGCCCTCGGGTACAATGAGCAGTTCTTC
CATRGGALGYNEQFF